These 4 T cell receptor beta chains were all obtained from the same sample, sequenced in a study of blood T cell repertoires in COVID-19. Clones were read by immunoSEQ multiplex PCR, and TCRdb kept only the in-frame ones, dropping some. The sample shows about 42,000 clones, roughly 88% of them seen only once. Sequencing was performed on peripheral blood. The receptors were gathered from a human donor in a cohort sampled during active COVID-19.

The genes are TRBV29-1 and TRBJ1-2; D may be TRBD1 (5 bases). Germline CDR1 is SQVTM and CDR2 is ANQGSEA. With 6 bases removed from V and 0 bases from J, the gap between germline ends came to 14 bases. This CDR3 is 14 amino acids long. DNA for the CDR3: TGCAGCGTCCCCTTTGAAGGGGCTAACTATGGCTACACCTTC. It encodes CSVPFEGANYGYTF. Full variable domain (rest looked up from reference TRBV29-1 and TRBJ1-2): SAVISQKPSRDICQRGTSLTIQCQVDSQVTMMFWYRQQPGQSLTLIATANQGSEATYESGFVIDKFPISRPNLTFSTLTVSNMSPEDSSIYLCSVPFEGANYGYTFGSGTRLTVV.

The table lists this clone with a count of one. The chain carries TRBV3-1 (or the pseudogene TRBV3-2) and TRBJ2-3; D remains unclear. The CDR3 covers 12 residues. V dropped 1 base and J dropped 6 bases, with 5 bases sitting between them. CDR1 and CDR2 (germline): LGHDT, YNNKEL (reference sequence). The CDR3 reads CASSQVSDTQYF. DNA for the CDR3: TGTGCCAGCAGCCAAGTATCCGATACGCAGTATTTT.

CDR3 coding DNA: TGTGCCAGCAGCATCCACGAGCTCTCTTGGGAGCAGTACTTC. This gives the protein CASSIHELSWEQYF. This rearrangement joins TRBV7-8 to TRBJ2-7; D gene ambiguous. This CDR3 has 14 residues. Trimming shortened V by 5 bases and J by 7 bases, and 18 bases separated the two germline ends. CDR1 SGHVS and CDR2 FQNEAQ come from the germline V gene.

The chain links TRBV2 to TRBJ2-7; 8 positions match TRBD2. The germline V gene encodes CDR1 SNHLY and CDR2 FYNNEI. This CDR3 spans 14 amino acids. Trimming at V came to 6 bases and at J to 2 bases, leaving 6 bases not matched to a gene. As DNA, the CDR3 is TGTGCCAGCAGCGGGGGGGCCACAACCTACGAGCAGTACTTC. It yields the protein CASSGGATTYEQYF.